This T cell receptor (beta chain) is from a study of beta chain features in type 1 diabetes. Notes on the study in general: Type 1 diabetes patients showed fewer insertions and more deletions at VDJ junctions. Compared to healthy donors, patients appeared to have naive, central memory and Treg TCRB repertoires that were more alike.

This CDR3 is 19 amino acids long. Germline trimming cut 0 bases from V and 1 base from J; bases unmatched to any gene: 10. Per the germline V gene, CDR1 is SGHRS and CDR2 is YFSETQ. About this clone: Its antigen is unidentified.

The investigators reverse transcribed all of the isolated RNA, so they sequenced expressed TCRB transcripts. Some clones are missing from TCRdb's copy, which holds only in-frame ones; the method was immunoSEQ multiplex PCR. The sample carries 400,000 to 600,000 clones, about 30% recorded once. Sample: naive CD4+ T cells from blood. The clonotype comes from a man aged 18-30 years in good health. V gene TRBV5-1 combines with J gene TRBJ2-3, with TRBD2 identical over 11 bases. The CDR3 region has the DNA TGCGCCAGCAGCTTGGAGATTAGCGGGAGGGCTTTGGGCACAGATACGCAGTATTTT. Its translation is CASSLEISGRALGTDTQYF. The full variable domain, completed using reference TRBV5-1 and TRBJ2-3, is KAGVTQTPRYLIKTRGQQVTLSCSPISGHRSVSWYQQTPGQGLQFLFEYFSETQRNKGNFPGRFSGRQFSNSRSEMNVSTLELGDSALYLCASSLEISGRALGTDTQYFGPGTRLTVL.